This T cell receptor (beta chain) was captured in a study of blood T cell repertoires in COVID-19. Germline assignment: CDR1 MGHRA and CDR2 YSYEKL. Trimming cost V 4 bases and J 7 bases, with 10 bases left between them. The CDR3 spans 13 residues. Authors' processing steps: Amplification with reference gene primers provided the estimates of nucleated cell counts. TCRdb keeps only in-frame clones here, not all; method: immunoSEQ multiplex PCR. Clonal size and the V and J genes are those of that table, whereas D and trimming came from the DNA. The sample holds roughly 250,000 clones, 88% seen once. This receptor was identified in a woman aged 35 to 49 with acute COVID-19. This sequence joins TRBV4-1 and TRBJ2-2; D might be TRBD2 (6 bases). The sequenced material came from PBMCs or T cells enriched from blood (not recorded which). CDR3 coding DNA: TGCGCCAGCAGCCCGCAGACTAGCGGGGAGCTGTTTTTT. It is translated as CASSPQTSGELFF.